This TCR beta chain was recorded in a study of breast tumors, draining lymph nodes, adjacent tissues. Trimming cost V 3 bases and J 8 bases, with 19 bases left between them. CDR1 and CDR2 (germline): SGHVS, FQNEAQ. The CDR3 consists of 16 residues. TCRdb called the multiplex PCR reads again in MiXCR, with one record for every CDR3 protein. The sample has tens of thousands of distinct CDR3 sequences; approximately 62% are singletons. The rearrangement joins TRBV7-8 to TRBJ1-4; a possible D gene is TRBD1 (5 bases). This sequence was found in a female donor with breast cancer. Some clones in this sample may be carry-over from other donors' samples. The specimen was breast tumor tissue. The CDR3 loop reads CASSFGLAGWDEKLFF. Written as DNA, the CDR3 is TGTGCCAGCAGCTTCGGACTAGCGGGGTGGGACGAAAAACTGTTTTTT.